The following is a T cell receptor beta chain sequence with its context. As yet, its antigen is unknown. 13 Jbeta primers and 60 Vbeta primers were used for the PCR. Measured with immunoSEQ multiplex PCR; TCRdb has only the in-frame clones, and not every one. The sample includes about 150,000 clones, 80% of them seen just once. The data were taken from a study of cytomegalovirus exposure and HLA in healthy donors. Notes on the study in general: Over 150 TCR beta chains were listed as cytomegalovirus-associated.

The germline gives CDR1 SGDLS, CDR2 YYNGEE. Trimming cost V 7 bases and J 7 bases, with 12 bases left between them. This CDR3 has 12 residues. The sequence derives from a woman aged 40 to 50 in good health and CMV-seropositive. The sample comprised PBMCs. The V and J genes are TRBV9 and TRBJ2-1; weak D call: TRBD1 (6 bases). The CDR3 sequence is CASGRGGNEQFF. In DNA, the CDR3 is TGTGCCAGCGGGAGAGGGGGAAATGAGCAGTTCTTC.